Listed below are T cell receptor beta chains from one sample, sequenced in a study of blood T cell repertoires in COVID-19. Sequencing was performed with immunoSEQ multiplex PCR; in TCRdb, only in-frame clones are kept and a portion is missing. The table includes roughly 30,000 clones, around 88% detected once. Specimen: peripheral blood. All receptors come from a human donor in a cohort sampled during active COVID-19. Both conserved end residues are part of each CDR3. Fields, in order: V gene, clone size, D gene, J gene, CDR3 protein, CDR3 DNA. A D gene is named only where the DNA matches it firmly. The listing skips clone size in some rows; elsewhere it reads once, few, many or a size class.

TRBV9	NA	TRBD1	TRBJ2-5	CASSVGGTEETQYF	TGTGCCAGCAGCGTAGGGGGGACAGAAGAGACCCAGTACTTC
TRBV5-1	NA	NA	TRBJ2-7	CASSLDPAYEQYF	TGCGCCAGCAGCTTGGACCCGGCCTACGAGCAGTACTTC
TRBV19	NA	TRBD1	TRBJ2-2	CASSMGTGGNTGELFF	TGTGCCAGTAGTATGGGGACAGGGGGCAACACCGGGGAGCTGTTTTTT
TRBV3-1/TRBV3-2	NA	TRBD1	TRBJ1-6	CASSLTGDGSPLHF	TGTGCCAGCAGTCTTACAGGGGACGGTTCACCCCTCCACTTT
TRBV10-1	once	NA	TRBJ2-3	CASSARTAVTDTQYF	TGCGCCAGCAGTGCCCGCACAGCCGTCACAGATACGCAGTATTTT
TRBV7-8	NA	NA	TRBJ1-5	CASSLVVGPNQPQHF	TGTGCCAGCAGCTTAGTCGTGGGCCCCAATCAGCCCCAGCATTTT
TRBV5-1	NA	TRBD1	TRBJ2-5	CASSPDRGGTQYF	TGCGCCAGCAGTCCTGACAGGGGCGGGACCCAGTACTTC
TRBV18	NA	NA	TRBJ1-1	CASSPLTENTEAFF	TGTGCCAGCTCACCGTTAACAGAGAACACTGAAGCTTTCTTT
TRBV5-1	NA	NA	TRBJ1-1	CASSLKGDTEAFF	TGCGCCAGCAGCTTGAAGGGGGACACTGAAGCTTTCTTT
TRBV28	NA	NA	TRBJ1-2	CASSSPWRAGGYTF	TGTGCCAGCAGCTCCCCCTGGAGGGCAGGGGGCTACACCTTC
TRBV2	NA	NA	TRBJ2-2	CASSEDGVNTGELFF	TGTGCCAGCAGTGAAGACGGAGTTAACACCGGGGAGCTGTTTTTT
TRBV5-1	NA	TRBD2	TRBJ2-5	CASSLDLGGQETQYF	TGCGCCAGCAGCTTGGATCTGGGGGGGCAAGAGACCCAGTACTTC
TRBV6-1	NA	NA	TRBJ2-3	CASSGKGQDTSIFTDTQYF	TGTGCCAGCAGTGGGAAGGGGCAGGACACTTCAATCTTCACAGATACGCAGTATTTT
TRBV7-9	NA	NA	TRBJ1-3	CASSKDTPNNTIYF	TGTGCCAGCAGCAAGGACACCCCCAACAACACCATATATTTT
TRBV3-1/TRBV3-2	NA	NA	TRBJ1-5	CASSQGVGGQPQHF	TGTGCCAGCAGCCAAGGGGTCGGGGGGCAGCCCCAGCATTTT
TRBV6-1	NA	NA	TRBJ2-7	CASSEILMTMGGRSYEQYF	TGTGCCAGCAGTGAAATTCTTATGACTATGGGGGGACGCTCCTACGAGCAGTACTTC
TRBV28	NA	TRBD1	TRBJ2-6	CASRQGGQSGANVLTF	TGTGCCAGCCGACAGGGGGGCCAGTCTGGGGCCAACGTCCTGACTTTC
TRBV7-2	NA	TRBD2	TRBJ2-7	CASSVGTSGRREQYF	TGTGCCAGCAGCGTCGGGACTAGCGGGAGGAGGGAGCAGTACTTC
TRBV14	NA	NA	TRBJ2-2	CASSQLVNERAGELFF	TGTGCCAGCAGCCAATTAGTAAATGAGCGGGCCGGGGAGCTGTTTTTT
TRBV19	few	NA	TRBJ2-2	CASSTGYTGELFF	TGTGCCAGTAGTACAGGGTACACCGGGGAGCTGTTTTTT
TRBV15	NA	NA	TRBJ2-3	CATQNRNTDTQYF	TGTGCCACCCAGAACAGGAACACAGATACGCAGTATTTT
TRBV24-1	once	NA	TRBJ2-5	CATSDPGEVTQYF	TGTGCCACCAGTGACCCAGGGGAAGTGACCCAGTACTTC
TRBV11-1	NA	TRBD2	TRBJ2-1	CASSRLAVFYNEQFF	TGTGCCAGCAGCCGCCTAGCGGTCTTCTACAATGAGCAGTTCTTC
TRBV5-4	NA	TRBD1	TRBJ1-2	CASSFSGGGYGYTF	TGTGCCAGCAGCTTTTCAGGGGGCGGGTATGGCTACACCTTC
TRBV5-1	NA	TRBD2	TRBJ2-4	CASSLVGSGGPGNIQYF	TGCGCCAGCAGCTTGGTGGGTAGCGGGGGGCCGGGGAACATTCAGTACTTC
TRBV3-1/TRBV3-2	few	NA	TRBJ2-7	CASSLGGRGHSYEQYF	TGTGCCAGCAGCCTGGGGGGGCGGGGACACTCCTACGAGCAGTACTTC
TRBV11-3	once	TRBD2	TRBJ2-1	CASSSSFSGTYNEQFF	TGTGCCAGCAGCTCTTCCTTTAGCGGGACGTACAATGAGCAGTTCTTC
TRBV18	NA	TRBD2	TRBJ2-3	CASSPPGLAGQDTQYF	TGTGCCAGCTCACCACCGGGACTAGCGGGGCAAGATACGCAGTATTTT
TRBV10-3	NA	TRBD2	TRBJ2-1	CAISDGTSGPSSYNEQFF	TGTGCCATCAGTGACGGGACTAGCGGGCCGAGCTCCTACAATGAGCAGTTCTTC
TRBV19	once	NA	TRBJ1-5	CASNQQGGNQPQHF	TGTGCCAGTAATCAACAGGGTGGCAATCAGCCCCAGCATTTT
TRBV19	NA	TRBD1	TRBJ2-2	CASRAGRDREATGELFF	TGTGCCAGTAGGGCAGGGCGGGACAGGGAAGCCACCGGGGAGCTGTTTTTT
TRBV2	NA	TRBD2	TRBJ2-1	CASSSTGGNEQFF	TGTGCCAGCAGCTCGACGGGGGGCAATGAGCAGTTCTTC
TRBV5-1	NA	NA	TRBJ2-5	CASTSLGVQETQYF	TGCGCCAGCACCTCACTGGGAGTTCAAGAGACCCAGTACTTC
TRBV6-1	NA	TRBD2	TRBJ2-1	CASSEGRGVGSSEQFF	TGTGCCAGCAGTGAAGGGCGGGGGGTCGGTAGCTCTGAGCAGTTCTTC
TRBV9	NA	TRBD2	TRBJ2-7	CASSVSGTSGLYEQYF	TGTGCCAGCAGCGTTTCCGGGACTAGCGGATTATACGAGCAGTACTTC
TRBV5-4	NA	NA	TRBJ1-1	CASSLLVRGNTEAFF	TGTGCCAGCAGCTTGTTGGTCAGGGGTAACACTGAAGCTTTCTTT
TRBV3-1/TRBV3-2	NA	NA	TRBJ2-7	CASSPGVLYEQYF	TGTGCCAGCTCCCCGGGGGTCCTCTACGAGCAGTACTTC
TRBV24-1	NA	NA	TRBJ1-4	CATSDSGTSNNEKLFF	TGTGCCACCAGTGATTCCGGGACATCCAATAATGAAAAACTGTTTTTT
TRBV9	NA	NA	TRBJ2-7	CASEGGERSYEQYF	TGTGCCAGCGAGGGGGGGGAGCGCTCCTACGAGCAGTACTTC
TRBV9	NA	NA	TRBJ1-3	CASSVAPGTSGNTIYF	TGTGCCAGCAGCGTAGCCCCCGGGACATCTGGAAACACCATATATTTT
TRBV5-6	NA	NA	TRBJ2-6	CASSLSGLGNVLTF	TGTGCCAGCAGCTTGTCAGGACTCGGGAACGTCCTGACTTTC
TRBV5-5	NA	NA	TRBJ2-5	CASSRETQYF	TGTGCCAGCAGCCGAGAGACCCAGTACTTC
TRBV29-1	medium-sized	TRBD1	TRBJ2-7	CSGQGSSYEQYF	TGCAGTGGACAGGGGAGCTCCTACGAGCAGTACTTC
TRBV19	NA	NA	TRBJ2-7	CASSIGQRTYEQYF	TGTGCCAGTAGTATAGGACAGAGAACCTACGAGCAGTACTTC
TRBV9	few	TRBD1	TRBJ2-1	CASSVDRGFSSYNEQFF	TGTGCCAGCAGCGTAGACAGGGGATTCAGCTCCTACAATGAGCAGTTCTTC
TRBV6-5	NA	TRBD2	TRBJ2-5	CASSSGGSQETQYF	TGTGCCAGCAGTAGCGGGGGGTCCCAAGAGACCCAGTACTTC